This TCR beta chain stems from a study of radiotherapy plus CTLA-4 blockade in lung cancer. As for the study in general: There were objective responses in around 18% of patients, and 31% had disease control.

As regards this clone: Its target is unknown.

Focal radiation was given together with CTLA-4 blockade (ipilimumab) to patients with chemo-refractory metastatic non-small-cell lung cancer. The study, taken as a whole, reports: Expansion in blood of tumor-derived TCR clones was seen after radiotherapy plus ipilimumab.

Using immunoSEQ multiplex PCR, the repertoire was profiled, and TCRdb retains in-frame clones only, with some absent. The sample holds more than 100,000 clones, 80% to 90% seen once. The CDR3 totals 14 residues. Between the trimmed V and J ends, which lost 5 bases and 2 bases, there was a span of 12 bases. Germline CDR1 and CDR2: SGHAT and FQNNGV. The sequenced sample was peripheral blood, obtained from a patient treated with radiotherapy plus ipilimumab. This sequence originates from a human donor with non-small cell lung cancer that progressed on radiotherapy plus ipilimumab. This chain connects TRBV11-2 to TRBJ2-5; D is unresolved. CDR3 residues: CASSTWVFQETQYF. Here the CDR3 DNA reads TGTGCCAGCAGCACCTGGGTATTTCAAGAGACCCAGTACTTC.